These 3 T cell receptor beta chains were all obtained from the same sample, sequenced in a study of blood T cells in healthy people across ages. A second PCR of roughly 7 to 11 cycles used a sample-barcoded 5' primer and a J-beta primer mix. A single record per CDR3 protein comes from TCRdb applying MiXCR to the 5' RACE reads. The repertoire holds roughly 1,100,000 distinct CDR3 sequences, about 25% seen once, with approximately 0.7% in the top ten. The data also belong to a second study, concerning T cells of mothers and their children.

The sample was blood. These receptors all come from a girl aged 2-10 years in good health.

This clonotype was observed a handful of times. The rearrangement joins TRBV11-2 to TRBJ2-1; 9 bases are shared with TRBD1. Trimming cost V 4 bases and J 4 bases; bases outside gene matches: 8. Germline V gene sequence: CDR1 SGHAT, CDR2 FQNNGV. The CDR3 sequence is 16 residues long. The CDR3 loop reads CASSSLTGQGYNEQFF. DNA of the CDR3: TGTGCCAGCAGCTCCCTCACGGGACAGGGTTACAATGAGCAGTTCTTC.

The CDR3 sequence is CASSEPDRTQYF. The DNA for the CDR3 is TGTGCCAGCAGTGAACCTGATCGGACCCAGTACTTC. The chain has TRBV28 and TRBJ2-5; D unclear. V was trimmed by 5 bases and J by 7 bases, leaving 11 bases between them. CDR3 length: 12 amino acids. Germline-derived CDR1 and CDR2 are MDHEN and SYDVKM. Combining the CDR3 with reference TRBV28 and TRBJ2-5 gives the whole variable domain DVKVTQSSRYLVKRTGEKVFLECVQDMDHENMFWYRQDPGLGLRLIYFSYDVKMKEKGDIPEGYSVSREKKERFSLILESASTNQTSMYLCASSEPDRTQYFGPGTRLLVL.

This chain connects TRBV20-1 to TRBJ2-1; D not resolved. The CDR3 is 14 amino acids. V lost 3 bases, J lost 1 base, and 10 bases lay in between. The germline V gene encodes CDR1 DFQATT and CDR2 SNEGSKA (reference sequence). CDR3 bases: TGCAGTGCTAGCTCAGGAGTGTCCTACAATGAGCAGTTCTTC. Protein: CSASSGVSYNEQFF.